The clone carrying this TCR beta chain was seen a handful of times. The data were obtained in a study of CD8 T cells in ankylosing spondylitis. One entry per CDR3 protein, called by TCRdb with MiXCR from the 5' RACE reads. The data contain approximately 190,000 distinct CDR3 sequences, 13% of them singletons. With 5 bases removed from V and 2 bases from J, the gap between germline ends came to 14 bases. The germline CDR1 and CDR2 sequences are SEHNR and FQNEAQ (reference sequence). This CDR3 is built from 15 residues. The TCR sequence derives from a female donor with ankylosing spondylitis or in good health (not recorded which). Material for sequencing was blood, either unsorted or a sorted T cell fraction (not recorded which). This chain links TRBV7-9 with TRBJ2-3; D may be TRBD2 (5 bases). CDR3 nucleotides: TGTGCCAGCAGCCCCGTACAGCGGCTCACAGATACGCAGTATTTT. Its translation is CASSPVQRLTDTQYF.